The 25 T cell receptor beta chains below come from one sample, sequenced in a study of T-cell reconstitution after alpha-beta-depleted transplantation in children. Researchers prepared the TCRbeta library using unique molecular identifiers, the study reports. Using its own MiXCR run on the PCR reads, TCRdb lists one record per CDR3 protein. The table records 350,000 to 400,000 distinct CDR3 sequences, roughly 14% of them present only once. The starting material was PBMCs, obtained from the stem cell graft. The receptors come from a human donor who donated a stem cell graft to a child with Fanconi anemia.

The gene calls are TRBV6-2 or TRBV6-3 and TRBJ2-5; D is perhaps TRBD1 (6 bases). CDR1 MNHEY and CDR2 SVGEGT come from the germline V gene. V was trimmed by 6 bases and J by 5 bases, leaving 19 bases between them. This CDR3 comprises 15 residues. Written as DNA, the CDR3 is TGTGCCAGCAGCCTACCGGGACACCGGGTGGAGACCCAGTACTTC. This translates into CASSLPGHRVETQYF.

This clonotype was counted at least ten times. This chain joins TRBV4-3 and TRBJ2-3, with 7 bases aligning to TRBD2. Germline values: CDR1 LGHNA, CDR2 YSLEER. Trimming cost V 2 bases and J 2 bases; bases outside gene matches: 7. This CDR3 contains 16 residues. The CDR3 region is CASSQISGVNTDTQYF. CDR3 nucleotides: TGCGCCAGCAGCCAAATAAGCGGGGTGAACACAGATACGCAGTATTTT.

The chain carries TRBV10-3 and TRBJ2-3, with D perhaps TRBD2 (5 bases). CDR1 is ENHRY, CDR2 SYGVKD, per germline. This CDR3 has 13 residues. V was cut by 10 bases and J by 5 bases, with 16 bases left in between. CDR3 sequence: CATGGARGDTQYF. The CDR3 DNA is TGTGCCACCGGAGGCGCGCGAGGAGATACGCAGTATTTT.

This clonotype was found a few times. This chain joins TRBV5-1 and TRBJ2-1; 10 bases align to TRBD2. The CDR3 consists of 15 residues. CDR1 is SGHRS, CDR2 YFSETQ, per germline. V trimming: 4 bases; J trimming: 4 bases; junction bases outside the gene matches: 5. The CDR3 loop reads CASSGAGGPYNEQFF. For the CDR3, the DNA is TGCGCCAGCAGCGGAGCGGGGGGGCCTTACAATGAGCAGTTCTTC.

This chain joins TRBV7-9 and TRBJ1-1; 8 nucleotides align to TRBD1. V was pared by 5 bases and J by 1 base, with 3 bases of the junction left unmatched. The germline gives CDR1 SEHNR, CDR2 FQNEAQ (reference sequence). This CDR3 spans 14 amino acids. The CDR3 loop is CASSEQGGNTEAFF. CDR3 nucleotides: TGTGCCAGCAGCGAACAGGGGGGGAACACTGAAGCTTTCTTT.

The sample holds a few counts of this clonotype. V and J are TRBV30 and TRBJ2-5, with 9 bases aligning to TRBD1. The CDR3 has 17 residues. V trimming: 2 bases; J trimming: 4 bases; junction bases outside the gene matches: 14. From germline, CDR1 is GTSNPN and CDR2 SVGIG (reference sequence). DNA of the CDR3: TGTGCCTGGAGTTGGGGGACAGGGCTTCGTATGGGAGAGACCCAGTACTTC. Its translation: CAWSWGTGLRMGETQYF. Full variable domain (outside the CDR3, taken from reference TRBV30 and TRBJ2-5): SQTIHQWPATLVQPVGSPLSLECTVEGTSNPNLYWYRQAAGRGLQLLFYSVGIGQISSEVPQNLSASRPQDRQFILSSKKLLLSDSGFYLCAWSWGTGLRMGETQYFGPGTRLLVL.

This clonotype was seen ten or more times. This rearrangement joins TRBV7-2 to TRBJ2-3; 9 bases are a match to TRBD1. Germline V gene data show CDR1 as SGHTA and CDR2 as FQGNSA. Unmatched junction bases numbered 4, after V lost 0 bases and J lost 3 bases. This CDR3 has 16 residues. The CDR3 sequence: CASSLAGQGRTDTQYF. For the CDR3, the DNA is TGTGCCAGCAGCTTAGCGGGACAGGGAAGAACAGATACGCAGTATTTT.

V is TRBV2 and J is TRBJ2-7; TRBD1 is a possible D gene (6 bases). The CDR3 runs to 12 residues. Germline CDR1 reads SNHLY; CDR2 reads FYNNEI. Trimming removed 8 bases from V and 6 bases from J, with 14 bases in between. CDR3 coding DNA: TGTGCCAGCGCCACAGACAGGCTCGAGCAGTACGTC. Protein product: CASATDRLEQYV.

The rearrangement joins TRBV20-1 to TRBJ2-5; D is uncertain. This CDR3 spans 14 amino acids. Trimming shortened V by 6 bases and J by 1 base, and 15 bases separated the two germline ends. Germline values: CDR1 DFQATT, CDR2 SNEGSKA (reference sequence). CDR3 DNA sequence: TGCAGTGCCCGCGACACTCTCCGCCAAGAGACCCAGTACTTC. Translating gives CSARDTLRQETQYF.

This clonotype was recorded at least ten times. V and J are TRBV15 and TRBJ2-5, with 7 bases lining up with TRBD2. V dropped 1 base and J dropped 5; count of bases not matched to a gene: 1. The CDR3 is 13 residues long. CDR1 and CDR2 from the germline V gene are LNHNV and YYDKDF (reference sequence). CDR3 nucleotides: TGTGCCACCAGCAGAGGGGGAGGGGAGACCCAGTACTTC. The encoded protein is CATSRGGGETQYF.

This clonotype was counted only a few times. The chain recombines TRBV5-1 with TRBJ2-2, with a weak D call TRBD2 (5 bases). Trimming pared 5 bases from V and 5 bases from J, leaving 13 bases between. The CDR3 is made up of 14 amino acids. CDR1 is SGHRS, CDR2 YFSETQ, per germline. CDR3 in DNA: TGCGCCAGCAGTCCCGGGGTCGCTACCGGGGAGCTGTTTTTT. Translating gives CASSPGVATGELFF.

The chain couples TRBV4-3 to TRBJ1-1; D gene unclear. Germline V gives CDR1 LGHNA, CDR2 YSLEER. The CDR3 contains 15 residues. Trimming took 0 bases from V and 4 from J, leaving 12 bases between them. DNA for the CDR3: TGCGCCAGCAGCCAAGATCTAAGTCGGGGCACTGAAGCTTTCTTT. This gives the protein CASSQDLSRGTEAFF.

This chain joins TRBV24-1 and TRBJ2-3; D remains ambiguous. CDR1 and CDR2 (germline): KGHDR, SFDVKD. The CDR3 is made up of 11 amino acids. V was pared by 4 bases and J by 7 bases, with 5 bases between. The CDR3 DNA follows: TGTGCCACCAGTGAGGGGTATACGCAGTATTTT. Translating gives CATSEGYTQYF.

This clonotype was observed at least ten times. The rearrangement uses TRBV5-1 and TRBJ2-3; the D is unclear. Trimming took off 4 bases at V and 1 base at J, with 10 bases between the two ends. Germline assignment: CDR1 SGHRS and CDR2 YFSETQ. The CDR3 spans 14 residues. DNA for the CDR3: TGCGCCAGCAGCCACGGCGACGGCACAGATACGCAGTATTTT. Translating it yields CASSHGDGTDTQYF. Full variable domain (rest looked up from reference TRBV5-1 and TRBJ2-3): KAGVTQTPRYLIKTRGQQVTLSCSPISGHRSVSWYQQTPGQGLQFLFEYFSETQRNKGNFPGRFSGRQFSNSRSEMNVSTLELGDSALYLCASSHGDGTDTQYFGPGTRLTVL.

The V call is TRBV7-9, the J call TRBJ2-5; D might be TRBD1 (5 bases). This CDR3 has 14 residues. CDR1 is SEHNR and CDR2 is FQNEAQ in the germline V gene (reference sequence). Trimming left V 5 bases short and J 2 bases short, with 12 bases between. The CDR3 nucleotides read TGTGCCAGCAGCCCAGGGTTCGGACAAGAGACCCAGTACTTC. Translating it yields CASSPGFGQETQYF.

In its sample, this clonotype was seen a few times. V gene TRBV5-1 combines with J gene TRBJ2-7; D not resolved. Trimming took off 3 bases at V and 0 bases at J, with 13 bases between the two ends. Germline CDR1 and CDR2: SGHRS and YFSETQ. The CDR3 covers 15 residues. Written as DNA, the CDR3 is TGCGCCAGCAGCTACGGGCTTATGAGCTCCTACGAGCAGTACGTC. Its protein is CASSYGLMSSYEQYV.

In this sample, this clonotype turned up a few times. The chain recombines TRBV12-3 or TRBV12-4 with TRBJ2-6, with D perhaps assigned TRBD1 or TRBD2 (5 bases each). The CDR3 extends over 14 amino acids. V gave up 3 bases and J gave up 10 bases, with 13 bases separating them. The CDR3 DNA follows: TGTGCCAGCAGTTTGAGTGGGACCGCAAACGTCCTGACTTTC. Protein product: CASSLSGTANVLTF.

DNA of the CDR3: TGTGCCAGCAGTTCTAGCGGGGGGATCACAGATACGCAGTATTTT. Its protein product is CASSSSGGITDTQYF. The chain uses TRBV2 and TRBJ2-3; 11 bases align to TRBD2. Looked up from germline, CDR1 is SNHLY and CDR2 is FYNNEI. V trimming: 5 bases; J trimming: 2 bases; junction bases outside the gene matches: 3. The CDR3 sequence is 15 residues long.

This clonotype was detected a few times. The CDR3 reads CASSSGLAAYNEQFF. The CDR3 coding sequence is TGCGCCAGCAGCTCGGGACTAGCGGCCTACAATGAGCAGTTCTTC. V is TRBV5-1 and J is TRBJ2-1; 11 nucleotides agree with TRBD2. The J segment lost 2 bases and the V segment lost 3 bases, leaving 1 base of the junction unmatched. The CDR3 is made up of 15 amino acids. The germline V gene encodes CDR1 SGHRS and CDR2 YFSETQ.

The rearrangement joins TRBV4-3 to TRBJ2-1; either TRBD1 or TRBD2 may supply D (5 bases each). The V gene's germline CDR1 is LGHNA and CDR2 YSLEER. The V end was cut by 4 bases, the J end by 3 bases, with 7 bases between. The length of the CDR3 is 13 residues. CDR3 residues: CASSRDDYNEQFF. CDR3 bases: TGCGCCAGCAGCCGGGACGACTACAATGAGCAGTTCTTC.

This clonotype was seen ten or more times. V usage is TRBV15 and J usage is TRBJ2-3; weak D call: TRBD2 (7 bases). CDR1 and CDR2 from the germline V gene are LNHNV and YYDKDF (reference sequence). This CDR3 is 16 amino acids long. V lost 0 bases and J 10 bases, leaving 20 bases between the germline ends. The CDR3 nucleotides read TGTGCCACCAGCAGAGAGTGGGGGACACTGGGGGGGTCGCAGTATTTT. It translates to CATSREWGTLGGSQYF.

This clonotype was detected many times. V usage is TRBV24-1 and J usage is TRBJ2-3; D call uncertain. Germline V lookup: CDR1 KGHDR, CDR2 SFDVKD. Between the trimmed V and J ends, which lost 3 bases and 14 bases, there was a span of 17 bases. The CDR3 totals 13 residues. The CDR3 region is CATSDPRHPGVYF. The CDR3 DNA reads TGTGCCACCAGTGATCCCAGACATCCGGGTGTGTATTTT.

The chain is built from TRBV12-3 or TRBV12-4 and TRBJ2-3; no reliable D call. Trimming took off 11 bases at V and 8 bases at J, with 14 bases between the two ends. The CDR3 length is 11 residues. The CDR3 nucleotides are TGTGCCTCCGGTTTGGTCGGTACGCAGTATTTT. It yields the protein CASGLVGTQYF.

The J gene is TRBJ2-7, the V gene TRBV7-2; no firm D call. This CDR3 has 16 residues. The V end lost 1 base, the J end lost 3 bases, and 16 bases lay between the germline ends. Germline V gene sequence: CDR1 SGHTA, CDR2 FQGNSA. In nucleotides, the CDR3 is TGTGCCAGCAGCTTAGACGGCTACAGAGTGAGCTACGAGCAGTACTTC. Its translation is CASSLDGYRVSYEQYF.

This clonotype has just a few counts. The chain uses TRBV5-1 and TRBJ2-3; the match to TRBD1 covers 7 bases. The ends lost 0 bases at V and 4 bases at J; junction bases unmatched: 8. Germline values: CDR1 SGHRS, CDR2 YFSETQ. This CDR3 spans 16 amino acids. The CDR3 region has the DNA TGCGCCAGCAGCTTGGAACAGGGGCAGAACGCAGATACGCAGTATTTT. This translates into CASSLEQGQNADTQYF.